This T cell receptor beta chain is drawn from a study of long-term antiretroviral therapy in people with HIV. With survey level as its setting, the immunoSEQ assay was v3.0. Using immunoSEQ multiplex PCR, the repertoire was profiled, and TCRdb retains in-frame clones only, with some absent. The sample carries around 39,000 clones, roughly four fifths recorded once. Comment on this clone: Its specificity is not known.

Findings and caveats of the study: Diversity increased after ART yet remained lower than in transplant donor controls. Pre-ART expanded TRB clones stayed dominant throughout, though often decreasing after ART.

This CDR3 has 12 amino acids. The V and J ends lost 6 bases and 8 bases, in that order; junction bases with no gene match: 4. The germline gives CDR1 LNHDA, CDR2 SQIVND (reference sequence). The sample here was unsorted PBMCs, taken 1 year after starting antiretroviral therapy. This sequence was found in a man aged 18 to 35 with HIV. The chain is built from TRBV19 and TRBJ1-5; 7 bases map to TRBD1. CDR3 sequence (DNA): TGTGCCAGTAGCAGTACAGGGGAGCCCCAGCATTTT. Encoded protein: CASSSTGEPQHF.